The 8 T cell receptor beta chains below all came from one sample that was sequenced in a study of OX40 agonist ivuxolimab in advanced cancers. Clones were sequenced by immunoSEQ multiplex PCR, and TCRdb holds only the in-frame ones, with some missing. The sample includes approximately 65,000 clones, 80% to 90% of them seen just once. The specimen was CD4+ or CD8+ T cells sorted from blood, collected in a trial of the OX40 agonist ivuxolimab. These receptors all come from an adult with an advanced solid tumor such as melanoma, head and neck, liver or kidney cancer.

V is TRBV6-1 and J is TRBJ2-1; D is unresolved. This CDR3 is built from 12 residues. Germline CDR1 MNHNS, CDR2 SASEGT. Trimming removed 6 bases at V and 9 bases at J, with 12 bases between. The CDR3 sequence: CASRKEHAEQFF. The CDR3 DNA follows: TGTGCCAGCAGGAAAGAGCATGCTGAGCAGTTCTTC.

This chain uses TRBV5-4 with TRBJ2-2, with 7 bases lining up with TRBD1. The CDR3 has 16 amino acids. Germline CDR1 reads SGHNT; CDR2 reads YYREEE (reference sequence). Germline trimming cut 4 bases from V and 3 bases from J; bases unmatched to any gene: 9. The CDR3 protein is CASSPATGSDTGELFF. In nucleotides, the CDR3 is TGTGCCAGCAGCCCGGCGACAGGGTCGGACACCGGGGAGCTGTTTTTT.

This chain connects TRBV18 to TRBJ1-2; D may be TRBD1 (5 bases). Germline CDR1 reads KGHSH; CDR2 reads LQKENI. The CDR3 length is 16 residues. V dropped 3 bases and J dropped 7 bases, with 21 bases sitting between them. CDR3 in DNA: TGTGCCAGCTCACCCCCTGTCCCCCCAGGGTTAGGTGGCTACACCTTC. It specifies CASSPPVPPGLGGYTF.

This chain uses TRBV10-3 with TRBJ2-5; D is unclear. The CDR3 sequence is 12 residues long. Trimming pared 0 bases from V and 4 bases from J, leaving 3 bases between. Germline V gene data show CDR1 as ENHRY and CDR2 as SYGVKD. CDR3 bases: TGTGCCATCAGTGAGTCGTTAGAGACCCAGTACTTC. Translating it yields CAISESLETQYF.

The chain combines TRBV23-1 with TRBJ1-2; D may be TRBD1 (5 bases). TRBV23-1 carries the ORF label, with uncertain function. V lost 3 bases and J 7 bases, leaving 12 bases between the germline ends. The CDR3 contains 13 residues. For the CDR3, the DNA is TGCGCCAGCAGTCATCCCGGCAGGGTTGGCTACACCTTC. Translated, it gives CASSHPGRVGYTF.

V usage is TRBV11-2 and J usage is TRBJ2-1, with 9 bases identical to TRBD2. From germline, CDR1 is SGHAT and CDR2 FQNNGV. CDR3 length equals 17 residues. V lost 0 bases to trimming and J lost 4 bases; unmatched junction nucleotides: 7. The CDR3 loop is CASSLDTASGTYNEQFF. DNA for the CDR3: TGTGCCAGCAGCTTAGACACAGCTAGCGGGACGTACAATGAGCAGTTCTTC.

The chain recombines TRBV5-1 with TRBJ1-1; 7 bases fit TRBD1. This CDR3 comprises 14 residues. V was pared by 4 bases and J by 4 bases, with 7 bases of the junction left unmatched. Germline V gene sequence: CDR1 SGHRS, CDR2 YFSETQ. CDR3 protein: CASSRTGPGTEAFF. The CDR3, as DNA: TGCGCCAGCAGCCGGACAGGCCCGGGCACTGAAGCTTTCTTT.

The V and J genes are TRBV30 and TRBJ2-7; weak D call: TRBD2 (5 bases). The germline V gene encodes CDR1 GTSNPN and CDR2 SVGIG (reference sequence). Between the trimmed V and J ends, which lost 3 bases and 0 bases, there was a span of 12 bases. This CDR3 comprises 14 residues. CDR3 sequence: CAWRVTGSSYEQYF. The CDR3 coding sequence is TGTGCCTGGAGGGTGACGGGAAGCTCCTACGAGCAGTACTTC.